Each of the 31 T cell receptor beta chains below was sequenced from the same sample in a study of T cells in localized non-small cell lung cancer. Libraries were prepared by immunoSEQ multiplex PCR; TCRdb keeps only in-frame clonotypes and omits some of them. The table records fewer than 13,000 clones, around 84% of them present only once. Sequenced material: peripheral blood, taken before any cancer treatment. The origin of the receptors is an older male donor with stage III lung adenocarcinoma.

The chain couples TRBV19 to TRBJ1-2; TRBD1 matches at 8 bases. Germline CDR1 is LNHDA and CDR2 is SQIVND (reference sequence). This CDR3 has 15 amino acids. Trimming removed 4 bases from V and 5 bases from J; junction bases left unmatched: 9. The CDR3 nucleotides read TGTGCCAGTAGTACCGGACAGGGTGGCCTTTATGGCTACACCTTC. Translation: CASSTGQGGLYGYTF.

The rearrangement joins TRBV7-8 to TRBJ1-1; D is ambiguous. The CDR3 length is 17 residues. Trimming cost V 2 bases and J 0 bases, with 16 bases left between them. The V gene's germline CDR1 is SGHVS and CDR2 FQNEAQ. The CDR3 nucleotides read TGTGCCAGCAGCTTAAGCAGGAGCGCTACAATGAACACTGAAGCTTTCTTT. Encoded protein: CASSLSRSATMNTEAFF. Complete variable domain (other parts from reference TRBV7-8 and TRBJ1-1): GAGVSQSPRYKVAKRGQDVALRCDPISGHVSLFWYQQALGQGPEFLTYFQNEAQLDKSGLPSDRFFAERPEGSVSTLKIQRTQQEDSAVYLCASSLSRSATMNTEAFFGQGTRLTVV.

The CDR3 sequence: CASSKSGALALQYF. DNA of the CDR3: TGTGCCAGCAGCAAAAGCGGTGCCTTGGCCCTCCAGTACTTC. This chain links TRBV21-1 with TRBJ2-7; the D segment call TRBD2 is taken from the table without a DNA check. TRBV21-1 is a known pseudogene. CDR3 length equals 14 residues.

The chain recombines TRBV25-1 with TRBJ2-7; TRBD1 might be the D (6 bases). Between the trimmed V and J ends, which lost 10 bases and 2 bases, there was a span of 12 bases. The germline V gene has CDR1 MGHDK and CDR2 SYGVNS. This CDR3 spans 12 amino acids. The CDR3 loop reads CATADRAYEQYF. The CDR3 region has the DNA TGTGCCACCGCGGACAGAGCCTACGAGCAGTACTTC.

The rearrangement uses TRBV27 and TRBJ1-5; D not resolved. Germline-derived CDR1 and CDR2 are MNHEY and SMNVEV (reference sequence). The V gene lost 1 base and the J gene lost 7 bases, with 8 bases spanning the gap. This CDR3 contains 13 residues. CDR3 coding DNA: TGTGCCAGCAGTTTATTGGTCGGCCAGCCCCAGCATTTT. Protein sequence: CASSLLVGQPQHF.

The CDR3 loop reads CASSSSSGRAHEQFF. Written as DNA, the CDR3 is TGTGCCAGCAGCTCCTCTAGCGGGAGGGCCCATGAGCAGTTCTTC. The chain links TRBV7-9 to TRBJ2-1, with 12 bases fitting TRBD2. This CDR3 spans 15 amino acids. Germline V gene sequence: CDR1 SEHNR, CDR2 FQNEAQ (reference sequence). J was trimmed by 8 bases and V by 4 bases; bases with no gene match: 6.

The chain links TRBV11-3 to TRBJ1-3; possibly TRBD1 for D (5 bases). The germline CDR1 and CDR2 sequences are SGHNT and YENEEA. V gave up 5 bases and J gave up 4 bases, with 15 bases separating them. The CDR3 is made up of 15 amino acids. CDR3 DNA sequence: TGTGCCAGCAGCACACGGGGGACGCCCGGAAACACCATATATTTT. Translating it yields CASSTRGTPGNTIYF. Together with reference TRBV11-3 and TRBJ1-3, the CDR3 gives the full variable domain: EAGVVQSPRYKIIEKKQPVAFWCNPISGHNTLYWYLQNLGQGPELLIRYENEEAVDDSQLPKDRFSAERLKGVDSTLKIQPAELGDSAVYLCASSTRGTPGNTIYFGEGSWLTVV.

This sequence joins TRBV28 and TRBJ1-2, with D hard to call. V lost 5 bases, J lost 4 bases, and 11 bases lay in between. Germline V lookup: CDR1 MDHEN, CDR2 SYDVKM. CDR3 length: 13 residues. The CDR3 bases are TGTGCCAGCAGTGGCGTCGGAGGCTATGGCTACACCTTC. It is translated as CASSGVGGYGYTF.

The chain combines TRBV18 with TRBJ2-7, with D perhaps matching TRBD2 (5 bases). CDR1 and CDR2 (germline): KGHSH, LQKENI. CDR3 length: 13 amino acids. Trimming stripped 6 bases from V and 2 bases from J, with 11 bases between. The CDR3 nucleotides read TGTGCCAGCTCTTCCTCCGGGACCTACGAGCAGTACTTC. Protein: CASSSSGTYEQYF.

This clone turned up a few times. Its ends do not fully match the called genes, so a read error is possible. The rearrangement joins TRBV7-3 to TRBJ2-1; no reliable D call. The germline gives CDR1 SGHTA, CDR2 FQGTGA. The CDR3 has 17 residues. The CDR3 is CASSLTNKVLSYNEQFF. DNA for the CDR3: TGTGCCAGCAGCCTAACGAATAAGGTCCTCTCCTACAATGAGCAGTTCTTC.

Worth noting for this clone: Its ends do not fully match the called genes, so a read error is possible. DNA for the CDR3: TGTACCAGCAGTGAAACCAGGGGTTATGAAAAACTGTTTTTT. It is translated as CTSSETRGYEKLFF. The chain is built from TRBV2 and TRBJ1-4, with a tentative D call TRBD1 (6 bases). The CDR3 sequence is 14 residues long. Germline values: CDR1 SNHLY, CDR2 FYNNEI.

The chain uses TRBV11-2 and TRBJ1-6; D not resolved. Trimming removed 3 bases from V and 7 bases from J, with 10 bases in between. This CDR3 is built from 14 residues. Germline CDR1 SGHAT, CDR2 FQNNGV. Here the CDR3 DNA reads TGTGCCAGCAGCTTTGGGCAGAAGAATTCACCCCTCCACTTT. Translated, it gives CASSFGQKNSPLHF.

The V gene is TRBV6-1, the J gene TRBJ1-5; no firm D call. This CDR3 region has 12 residues. Looked up from germline, CDR1 is MNHNS and CDR2 is SASEGT. The V end lost 6 bases, the J end lost 5 bases, and 8 bases lay between the germline ends. Here the CDR3 DNA reads TGTGCCAGCAGCCGTAACTATCAGCCCCAGCATTTT. It encodes CASSRNYQPQHF.

The CDR3 reads CASSPGTVIPYEQYF. The CDR3 DNA reads TGTGCCAGCAGCCCCGGGACAGTTATTCCCTACGAGCAGTACTTC. The chain couples TRBV2 to TRBJ2-7; 7 bases are a match to TRBD1. This CDR3 contains 15 residues. V shed 6 bases, J shed 2 bases, and the junction held 10 bases outside the gene matches. Germline V CDR1 and CDR2: SNHLY, FYNNEI.

V gene TRBV9 combines with J gene TRBJ2-3; no definite D call. Germline loops: CDR1 SGDLS, CDR2 YYNGEE. The CDR3 spans 13 residues. V dropped 4 bases and J dropped 5 bases, with 11 bases sitting between them. CDR3 DNA: TGTGCCAGCAGCACAAGACCCCAAGATACGCAGTATTTT. Protein product: CASSTRPQDTQYF.

The chain has TRBV19 and TRBJ2-1, with D possibly matching TRBD2 (5 bases). The CDR3 covers 13 residues. Between the trimmed V and J ends, which lost 9 bases and 1 base, there was a span of 10 bases. CDR1 is LNHDA, CDR2 SQIVND, per germline (reference sequence). The CDR3 DNA reads TGTGCCAGCCAAAGAGGGTCCTACAATGAGCAGTTCTTC. This gives the protein CASQRGSYNEQFF.

J is TRBJ1-6 and V is TRBV11-2, with 7 bases aligning to TRBD1. CDR3 size: 14 residues. V was clipped by 5 bases and J by 6 bases; unmatched bases: 4. Germline CDR1 and CDR2: SGHAT and FQNNGV. CDR3 sequence reads: CASSLQGFNSPLHF. In DNA, the CDR3 is TGTGCCAGCAGCCTACAGGGGTTTAATTCACCCCTCCACTTT.

V is TRBV5-4 and J is TRBJ2-3; the D is unclear. Germline V gene data show CDR1 as SGHNT and CDR2 as YYREEE (reference sequence). The V and J ends lost 7 bases and 2 bases respectively, with 11 bases between them. This CDR3 has 13 residues. CDR3 nucleotide sequence: TGTGCCAGCGTGGCAGCCACCACAGATACGCAGTATTTT. It yields the protein CASVAATTDTQYF.

The chain has TRBV4-2 and TRBJ2-2; TRBD2 matches at 9 bases. The trim removed 0 bases at V and 0 bases at J, leaving 17 bases unmatched. The CDR3 has 22 amino acids. The germline V gene encodes CDR1 LGHNA and CDR2 YNFKEQ. The CDR3 loop reads CASSQDRGRLAANISNTGELFF. CDR3 nucleotides: TGTGCCAGCAGCCAAGATCGCGGGAGACTAGCGGCGAATATTTCGAACACCGGGGAGCTGTTTTTT.

This clone was detected a few times. The chain joins TRBV5-1 to TRBJ2-3, with TRBD2 as a possible D gene (5 bases). Between the trimmed V and J ends, which lost 4 bases and 1 base, there was a span of 16 bases. The CDR3 runs 16 residues. Germline CDR1 SGHRS, CDR2 YFSETQ. CDR3 sequence reads: CASSPSIQAGTDTQYF. CDR3 in DNA: TGCGCCAGCAGCCCGTCGATTCAAGCGGGCACAGATACGCAGTATTTT. The variable domain in full, with the rest retrieved from reference TRBV5-1 and TRBJ2-3, is KAGVTQTPRYLIKTRGQQVTLSCSPISGHRSVSWYQQTPGQGLQFLFEYFSETQRNKGNFPGRFSGRQFSNSRSEMNVSTLELGDSALYLCASSPSIQAGTDTQYFGPGTRLTVL.

This clone appeared a single time. CDR3 region: CASSQDPLDGGYTF. CDR3 nucleotides: TGTGCCAGCAGCCAAGACCCCTTGGACGGCGGCTACACCTTC. The genes are TRBV4-2 and TRBJ1-2; D gene ambiguous. In germline, CDR1 is LGHNA, CDR2 YNFKEQ. The V end was cut by 0 bases, the J end by 8 bases, with 13 bases between. The CDR3 loop spans 14 amino acids.

V and J are TRBV19 and TRBJ1-5; maybe TRBD1 (5 bases). The ends were cut back, 5 bases at V and 9 bases at J, with 20 bases in the middle. The CDR3 length is 15 residues. The germline CDR1 and CDR2 sequences are LNHDA and SQIVND (reference sequence). The CDR3 region has the DNA TGTGCCAGTAGTCCGGATGGGGCAGCGTCACGGCCCCAGCATTTT. Translation: CASSPDGAASRPQHF.

The chain has TRBV5-6 and TRBJ1-5, with 8 bases fitting TRBD1. CDR1 is SGHDT, CDR2 YYEEEE, per germline. With V trimmed by 3 bases and J by 7 bases, 9 bases remained unmatched. The CDR3 runs to 15 residues. CDR3 DNA: TGTGCCAGCAGCTACCGGTCCCAGGGGGCACAGCCCCAGCATTTT. Its protein is CASSYRSQGAQPQHF.

The chain links TRBV6-4 to TRBJ1-2; TRBD1 matches 10 bases. The CDR3 is 14 amino acids. Germline CDR1 is MRHNA and CDR2 is SNTAGT. The trim removed 6 bases at V and 1 base at J, leaving 2 bases unmatched. CDR3 sequence: CASSRDRGNYGYTF. DNA for the CDR3: TGTGCCAGCAGCCGGGACAGGGGTAACTATGGCTACACCTTC.

The sample holds one count of this clone. The V call is TRBV9, the J call TRBJ2-3, with D possibly TRBD2 on 6 matching bases. The V and J ends lost 3 bases and 4 bases respectively, with 12 bases between them. CDR3 length: 14 amino acids. The germline V gene has CDR1 SGDLS and CDR2 YYNGEE. The CDR3 spells CASSAGGGPDTQYF. For the CDR3, the DNA is TGTGCCAGCAGCGCTGGGGGAGGACCAGATACGCAGTATTTT.

The sample holds a few counts of this clone. The genes are TRBV7-6 and TRBJ2-1; TRBD2 agrees at 7 bases. CDR1 SGHVS and CDR2 FNYEAQ come from the germline V gene. CDR3 length: 17 residues. The J segment lost 5 bases and the V segment lost 0 bases, leaving 10 bases of the junction unmatched. CDR3 protein: CASSLALVAGHNNEQFF. CDR3 bases: TGTGCCAGCAGCTTAGCCTTGGTAGCGGGTCATAACAATGAGCAGTTCTTC.

V is TRBV6-5 and J is TRBJ2-5, with a weak D call TRBD2 (6 bases). Germline V CDR1 and CDR2: MNHEY, SVGAGI. This CDR3 has 16 amino acids. Trimming pared 1 base from V and 2 bases from J, leaving 14 bases between. As DNA, the CDR3 is TGTGCCAGCAGTTACTTGGGGGGAGCCGCACAAGAGACCCAGTACTTC. Residues: CASSYLGGAAQETQYF.

In regard to this clone: The junction departs from the called germline gene at one end, perhaps through a read error. The gene calls are TRBV6-5 and TRBJ1-1; no definite D call. The germline V gene encodes CDR1 MNHEY and CDR2 SVGAGI. The CDR3 length is 16 residues. The CDR3 region has the DNA TGTGCCAGCAGCTACTCTATGCTGGGAACGAACACTGAAGCTTTCTTT. Amino acids: CASSYSMLGTNTEAFF.

The genes are TRBV6-5 and TRBJ2-7; D unclear. V was trimmed by 6 bases and J by 3 bases, leaving 6 bases between them. The V gene's germline CDR1 is MNHEY and CDR2 SVGAGI. The CDR3 runs to 11 residues. The CDR3 spells CASRDIYEQYF. DNA of the CDR3: TGTGCCAGCAGGGATATCTACGAGCAGTACTTC.

This clone was seen once. The chain couples TRBV19 to TRBJ2-2; maybe TRBD1 (5 bases). The CDR3 consists of 14 residues. Germline values: CDR1 LNHDA, CDR2 SQIVND (reference sequence). The V gene lost 1 base and the J gene lost 7 bases, with 10 bases spanning the gap. In DNA, the CDR3 is TGTGCCAGTAGTATAGCCAGACAGCGCGGGGAGCTGTTTTTT. Its translation: CASSIARQRGELFF.

The rearrangement links TRBV6-1 to TRBJ2-3; 8 bases are a match to TRBD1. Germline assignment: CDR1 MNHNS and CDR2 SASEGT. V was pared by 6 bases and J by 3 bases, with 8 bases of the junction left unmatched. The CDR3 runs 15 residues. CDR3 sequence reads: CASSYGQGWTDTQYF. DNA for the CDR3: TGTGCCAGCAGCTACGGACAGGGCTGGACAGATACGCAGTATTTT.